Here is one T cell receptor (beta chain) with its context. The sample comes from a study of shared clonotypes between healthy human individuals. Study as a whole: There were three CD4 naive, three CD4 memory, two CD8 naive and one CD8 memory plates per donor.

Per the original data handling: Junction-only sequences without quality scores came from ImmunoSEQ, so filtering differed. Method: immunoSEQ multiplex PCR; TCRdb's copy keeps in-frame clones and lacks some. D and trimming were read from the DNA, whereas the V and J calls and clone size are those reported in that table. Here the sample spans around 2.1 million clones, more than 90% being singletons. The CDR3 is made up of 16 amino acids. Trimming stripped 3 bases from V and 0 bases from J, with 14 bases between. CDR1 and CDR2 (germline): KGHSH, LQKENI. Those who donated were healthy HIV-negative adults, with no recent acute infections or vaccinations reported. Investigators divided CD4+ cells into CD45RA+ naive and CD45RA-negative memory subsets.

Sequencing was done on a sample of naive CD4+ T cells sorted from blood. Specified subset: CD45RA+ positively selected. The chain has TRBV18 and TRBJ1-1; D not resolved. The TCR originated in a man aged 18 to 30 in good health. The CDR3 sequence is CASSPQEQLMNTEAFF. The CDR3 DNA is TGTGCCAGCTCACCCCAGGAGCAGCTTATGAACACTGAAGCTTTCTTT.